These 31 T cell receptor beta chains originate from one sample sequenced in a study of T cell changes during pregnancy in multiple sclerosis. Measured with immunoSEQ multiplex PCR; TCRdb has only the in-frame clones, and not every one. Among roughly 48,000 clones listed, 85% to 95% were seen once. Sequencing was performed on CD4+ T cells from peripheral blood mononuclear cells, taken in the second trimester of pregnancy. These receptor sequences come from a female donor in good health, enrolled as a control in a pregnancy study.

CDR3 coding DNA: TGTGCCAGCAGCTTGGTCCGTTATAATTCACCCCTCCACTTT. Encoded protein: CASSLVRYNSPLHF. The chain links TRBV5-6 to TRBJ1-6; D gene ambiguous. Per germline, CDR1 SGHDT and CDR2 YYEEEE. This CDR3 comprises 14 residues. The V gene lost 0 bases and the J gene lost 4 bases, with 5 bases spanning the gap. Supplemented by reference TRBV5-6 and TRBJ1-6, the full variable domain reads DAGVTQSPTHLIKTRGQQVTLRCSPKSGHDTVSWYQQALGQGPQFIFQYYEEEERQRGNFPDRFSGHQFPNYSSELNVNALLLGDSALYLCASSLVRYNSPLHFGNGTRLTVT.

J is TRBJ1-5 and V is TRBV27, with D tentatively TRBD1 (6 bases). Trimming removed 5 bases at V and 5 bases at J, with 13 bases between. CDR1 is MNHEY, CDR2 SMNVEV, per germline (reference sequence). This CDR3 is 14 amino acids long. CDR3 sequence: CASSPLTGDQPQHF. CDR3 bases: TGTGCCAGCAGTCCCTTGACAGGAGATCAGCCCCAGCATTTT.

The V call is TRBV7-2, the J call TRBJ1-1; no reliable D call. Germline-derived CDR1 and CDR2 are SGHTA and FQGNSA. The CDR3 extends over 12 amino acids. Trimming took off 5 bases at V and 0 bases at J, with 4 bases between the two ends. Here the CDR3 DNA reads TGTGCCAGCAGCCAGGTGAACACTGAAGCTTTCTTT. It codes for CASSQVNTEAFF.

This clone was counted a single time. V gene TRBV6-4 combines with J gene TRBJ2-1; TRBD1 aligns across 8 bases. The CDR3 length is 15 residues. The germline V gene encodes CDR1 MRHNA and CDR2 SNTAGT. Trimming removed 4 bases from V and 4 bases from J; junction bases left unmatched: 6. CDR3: CASSVPGQVYNEQFF. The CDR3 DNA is TGTGCCAGCAGTGTCCCGGGACAGGTTTACAATGAGCAGTTCTTC.

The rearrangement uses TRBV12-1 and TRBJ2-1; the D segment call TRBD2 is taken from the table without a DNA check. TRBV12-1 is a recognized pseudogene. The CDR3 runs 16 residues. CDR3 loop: CASSRVRGGRFNEQFF. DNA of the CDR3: TGTGCCAGCAGCCGTGTCCGTGGCGGGAGGTTCAATGAGCAGTTCTTC.

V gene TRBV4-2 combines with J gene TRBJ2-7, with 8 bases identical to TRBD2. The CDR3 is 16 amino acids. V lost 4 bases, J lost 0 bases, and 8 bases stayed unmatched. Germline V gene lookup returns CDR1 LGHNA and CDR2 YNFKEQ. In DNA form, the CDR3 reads TGTGCCAGCAGCCGCTGGGGAACTAGCGGCTCCTACGAGCAGTACTTC. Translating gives CASSRWGTSGSYEQYF.

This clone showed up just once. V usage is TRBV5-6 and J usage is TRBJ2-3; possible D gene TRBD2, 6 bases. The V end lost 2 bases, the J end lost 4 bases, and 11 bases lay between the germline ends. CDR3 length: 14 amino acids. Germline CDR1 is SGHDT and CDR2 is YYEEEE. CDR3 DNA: TGTGCCAGCAGCTTTGGAGGGCCCGCAGATACGCAGTATTTT. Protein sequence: CASSFGGPADTQYF.

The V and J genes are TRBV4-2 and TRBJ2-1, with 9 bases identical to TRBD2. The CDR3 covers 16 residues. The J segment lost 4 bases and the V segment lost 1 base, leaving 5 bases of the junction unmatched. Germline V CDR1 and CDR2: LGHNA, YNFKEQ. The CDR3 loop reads CASSQGSGGPYNEQFF. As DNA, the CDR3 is TGTGCCAGCAGCCAAGGTAGCGGGGGCCCTTACAATGAGCAGTTCTTC.

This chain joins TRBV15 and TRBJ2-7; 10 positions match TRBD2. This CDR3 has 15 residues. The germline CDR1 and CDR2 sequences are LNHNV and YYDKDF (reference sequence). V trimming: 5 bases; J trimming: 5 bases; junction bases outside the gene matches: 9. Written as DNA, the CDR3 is TGTGCCACCAGCGTTAGAAGCGGGAGGGCCGACGAGCAGTACTTC. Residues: CATSVRSGRADEQYF. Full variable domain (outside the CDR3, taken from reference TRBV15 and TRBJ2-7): DAMVIQNPRYQVTQFGKPVTLSCSQTLNHNVMYWYQQKSSQAPKLLFHYYDKDFNNEADTPDNFQSRRPNTSFCFLDIRSPGLGDTAMYLCATSVRSGRADEQYFGPGTRLTVT.

CDR3 amino acids: CASNDRKVETQYF. CDR3 nucleotide sequence: TGTGCCAGCAATGACAGGAAAGTGGAGACCCAGTACTTC. The V call is TRBV2, the J call TRBJ2-5, with a tentative D call TRBD1 (6 bases). V was pared by 7 bases and J by 5 bases, with 14 bases between. The CDR3 has 13 amino acids. Germline V gives CDR1 SNHLY, CDR2 FYNNEI.

This chain's CDR3 is CASVTGGTRGEQYF. The CDR3 DNA sequence: TGTGCCAGCGTTACAGGGGGCACCCGCGGCGAGCAGTACTTC. The rearrangement uses TRBV28 and TRBJ2-7; TRBD1 agrees at 9 bases. The CDR3 has 14 residues. V gave up 8 bases and J gave up 6 bases; unmatched junction bases: 11. The V gene's germline CDR1 is MDHEN and CDR2 SYDVKM.

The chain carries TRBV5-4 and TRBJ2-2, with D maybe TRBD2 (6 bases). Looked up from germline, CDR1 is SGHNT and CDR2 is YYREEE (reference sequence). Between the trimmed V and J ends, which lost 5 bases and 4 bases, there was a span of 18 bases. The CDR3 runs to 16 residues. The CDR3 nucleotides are TGTGCCAGCAGTGAATCCGGTTTGGGGGGCACCGGGGAGCTGTTTTTT. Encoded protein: CASSESGLGGTGELFF.

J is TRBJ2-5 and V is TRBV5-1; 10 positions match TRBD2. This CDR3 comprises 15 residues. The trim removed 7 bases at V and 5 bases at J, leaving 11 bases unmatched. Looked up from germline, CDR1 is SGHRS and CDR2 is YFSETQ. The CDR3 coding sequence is TGCGCCAGCGCCACAGGGGGGACTAGCGACGAGACCCAGTACTTC. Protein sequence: CASATGGTSDETQYF.

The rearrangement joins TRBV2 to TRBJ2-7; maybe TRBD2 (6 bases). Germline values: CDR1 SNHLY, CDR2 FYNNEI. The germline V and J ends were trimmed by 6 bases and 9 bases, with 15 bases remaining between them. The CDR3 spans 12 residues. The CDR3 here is CASRRGGEVQYF. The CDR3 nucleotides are TGTGCCAGCAGACGGGGAGGTGAGGTGCAGTACTTC.

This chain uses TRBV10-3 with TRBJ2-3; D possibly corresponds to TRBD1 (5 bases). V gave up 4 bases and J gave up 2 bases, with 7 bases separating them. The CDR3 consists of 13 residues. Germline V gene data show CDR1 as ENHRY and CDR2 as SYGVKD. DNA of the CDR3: TGTGCCATCAGTGGACAGTTCACAGATACGCAGTATTTT. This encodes CAISGQFTDTQYF.

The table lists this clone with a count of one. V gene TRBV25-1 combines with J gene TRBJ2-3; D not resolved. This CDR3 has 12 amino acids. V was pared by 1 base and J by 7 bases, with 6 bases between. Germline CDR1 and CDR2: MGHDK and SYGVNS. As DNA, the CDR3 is TGTGCCAGCAGTGAATCGGAGCATACGCAGTATTTT. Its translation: CASSESEHTQYF.

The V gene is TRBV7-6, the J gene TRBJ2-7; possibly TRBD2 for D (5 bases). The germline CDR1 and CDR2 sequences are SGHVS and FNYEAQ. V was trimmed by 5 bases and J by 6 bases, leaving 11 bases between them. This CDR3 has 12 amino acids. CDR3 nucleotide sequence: TGTGCCAGCAGCCCAGGAGGCTCCGAGCAGTACTTC. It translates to CASSPGGSEQYF.

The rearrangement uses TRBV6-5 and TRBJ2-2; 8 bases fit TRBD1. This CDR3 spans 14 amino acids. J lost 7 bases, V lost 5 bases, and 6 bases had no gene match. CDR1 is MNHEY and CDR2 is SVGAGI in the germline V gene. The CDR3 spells CASSTQGANGELFF. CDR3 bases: TGTGCCAGCAGTACCCAGGGGGCGAACGGGGAGCTGTTTTTT.

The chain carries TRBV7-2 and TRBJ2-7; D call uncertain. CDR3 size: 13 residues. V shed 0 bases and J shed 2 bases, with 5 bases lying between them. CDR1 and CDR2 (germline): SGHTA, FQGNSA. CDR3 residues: CASSLASTYEQYF. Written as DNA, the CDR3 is TGTGCCAGCAGCTTAGCGTCCACCTACGAGCAGTACTTC.

The CDR3 DNA sequence: TGTGCCAGCAGACGACAGGCCCCGAACACTGAAGCTTTCTTT. Encoded protein: CASRRQAPNTEAFF. V is TRBV11-2 and J is TRBJ1-1, with a tentative D call TRBD1 (6 bases). V shed 6 bases and J shed 1 base, with 12 bases lying between them. The CDR3 covers 14 residues. Germline CDR1 and CDR2: SGHAT and FQNNGV.

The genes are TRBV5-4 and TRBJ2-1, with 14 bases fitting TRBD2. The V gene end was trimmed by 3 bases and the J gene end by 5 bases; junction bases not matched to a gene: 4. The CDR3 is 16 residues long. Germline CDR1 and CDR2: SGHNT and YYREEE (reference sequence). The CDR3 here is CASSSGGLAGDNEQFF. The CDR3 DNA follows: TGTGCCAGCAGCTCGGGGGGACTAGCGGGAGACAATGAGCAGTTCTTC.

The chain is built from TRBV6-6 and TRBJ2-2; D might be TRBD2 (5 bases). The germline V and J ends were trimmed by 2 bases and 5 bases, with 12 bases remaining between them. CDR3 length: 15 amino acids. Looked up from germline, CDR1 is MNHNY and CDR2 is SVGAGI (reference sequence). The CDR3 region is CASSYGGRSTGELFF. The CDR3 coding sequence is TGTGCCAGCAGTTACGGTGGGAGAAGTACCGGGGAGCTGTTTTTT.

Here the CDR3 DNA reads TGTGCCAGCTCAGGCCGTACAAATGAAAAACTGTTTTTT. Amino acid sequence: CASSGRTNEKLFF. This chain connects TRBV18 to TRBJ1-4; D gene unclear. Germline lookup yields CDR1 KGHSH and CDR2 LQKENI. Trimming removed 5 bases from V and 5 bases from J, with 9 bases in between. This CDR3 has 13 amino acids.

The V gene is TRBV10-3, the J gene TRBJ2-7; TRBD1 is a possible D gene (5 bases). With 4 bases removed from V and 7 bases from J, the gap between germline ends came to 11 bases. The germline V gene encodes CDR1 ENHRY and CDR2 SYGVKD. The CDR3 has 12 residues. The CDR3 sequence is CAISGSRQEQYF. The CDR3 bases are TGTGCCATCAGTGGGAGCCGACAGGAGCAGTACTTC.

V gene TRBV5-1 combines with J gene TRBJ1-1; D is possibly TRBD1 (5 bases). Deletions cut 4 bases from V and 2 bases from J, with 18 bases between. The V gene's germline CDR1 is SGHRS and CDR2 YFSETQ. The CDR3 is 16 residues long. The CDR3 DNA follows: TGCGCCAGCAGCACAGGTAGACACCTCTTAAACACTGAAGCTTTCTTT. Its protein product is CASSTGRHLLNTEAFF.

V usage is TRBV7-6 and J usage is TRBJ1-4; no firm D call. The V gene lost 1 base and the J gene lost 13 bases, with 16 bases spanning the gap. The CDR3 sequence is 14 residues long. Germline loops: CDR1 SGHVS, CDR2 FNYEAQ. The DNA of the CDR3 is TGTGCCAGCAGCTTAGTGGACGCGGCAGAGGGACTGTTTTTT. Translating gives CASSLVDAAEGLFF.

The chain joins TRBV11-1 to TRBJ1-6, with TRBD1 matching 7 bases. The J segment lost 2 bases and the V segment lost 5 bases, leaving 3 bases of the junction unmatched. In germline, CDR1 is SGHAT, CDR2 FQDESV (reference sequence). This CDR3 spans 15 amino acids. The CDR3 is CASSPTGAYNSPLHF. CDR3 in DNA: TGTGCCAGCAGCCCTACAGGGGCCTATAATTCACCCCTCCACTTT. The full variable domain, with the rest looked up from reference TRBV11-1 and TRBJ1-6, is EAEVAQSPRYKITEKSQAVAFWCDPISGHATLYWYRQILGQGPELLVQFQDESVVDDSQLPKDRFSAERLKGVDSTLKIQPAELGDSAMYLCASSPTGAYNSPLHFGNGTRLTVT.

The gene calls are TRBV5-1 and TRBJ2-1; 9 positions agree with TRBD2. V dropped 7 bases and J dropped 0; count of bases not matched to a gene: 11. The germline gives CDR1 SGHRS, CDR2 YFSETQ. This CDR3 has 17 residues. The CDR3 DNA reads TGCGCCAGCTCTAGCGGGAAAAGCTCCCACTCCTACAATGAGCAGTTCTTC. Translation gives CASSSGKSSHSYNEQFF.

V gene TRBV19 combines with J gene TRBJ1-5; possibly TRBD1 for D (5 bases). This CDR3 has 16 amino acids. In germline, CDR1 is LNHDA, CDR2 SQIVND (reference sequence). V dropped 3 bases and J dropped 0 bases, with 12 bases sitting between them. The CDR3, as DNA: TGTGCCAGTAGTATCTCGGACGGACATAGCAATCAGCCCCAGCATTTT. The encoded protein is CASSISDGHSNQPQHF.

CDR3: CASSSTSGQETQYF. The CDR3 DNA reads as TGCGCCAGCAGCTCCACTAGCGGCCAAGAGACCCAGTACTTC. The chain carries TRBV5-1 and TRBJ2-5, with 8 bases matching TRBD2. CDR1 is SGHRS and CDR2 is YFSETQ in the germline V gene. The CDR3 loop spans 14 amino acids. Unmatched junction bases numbered 2, after V lost 3 bases and J lost 1 base.

CDR3 in amino acids: CSAAGADTQYF. CDR3 nucleotides: TGCAGCGCGGCGGGGGCAGATACGCAGTATTTT. This sequence joins TRBV29-1 and TRBJ2-3; 7 bases agree with TRBD2. Germline assignment: CDR1 SQVTM and CDR2 ANQGSEA. This CDR3 is 11 amino acids long. Unmatched junction bases numbered 2, after V lost 7 bases and J lost 4 bases.